The 19 T cell receptor beta chains below come from one sample, sequenced in a study of T cell responses to AZD1222 COVID-19 vaccine. Method: immunoSEQ multiplex PCR; TCRdb's copy keeps in-frame clones and lacks some. The sample has 80,000 or so clones, 90% seen once. Source: peripheral blood, taken on day 0 of AZD1222 vaccination. The origin of the receptors is an adult in good health.

V is TRBV15 and J is TRBJ1-1, with D perhaps TRBD1 (6 bases). Per the germline V gene, CDR1 is LNHNV and CDR2 is YYDKDF (reference sequence). Trimming removed 4 bases from V and 1 base from J, with 13 bases in between. CDR3 length equals 15 residues. As DNA, the CDR3 is TGTGCCACCAGCACATACAGGGCGCAGAACACTGAAGCTTTCTTT. Translated, it gives CATSTYRAQNTEAFF.

The V call is TRBV7-2, the J call TRBJ2-7; D ambiguous. The length of the CDR3 is 15 residues. CDR1 is SGHTA and CDR2 is FQGNSA in the germline V gene. V dropped 1 base and J dropped 0 bases, with 10 bases sitting between them. Here the CDR3 reads CASSLVAGPSYEQYF. The CDR3 region has the DNA TGTGCCAGCAGCTTAGTGGCAGGTCCCTCCTACGAGCAGTACTTC.

Here the CDR3 reads CASSASQGYNEQFF. The CDR3 DNA sequence: TGTGCCAGCAGTGCGTCGCAGGGATACAATGAGCAGTTCTTC. The chain is built from TRBV28 and TRBJ2-1, with a tentative D call TRBD1 (5 bases). The germline V gene encodes CDR1 MDHEN and CDR2 SYDVKM. Trimming removed 5 bases from V and 4 bases from J, with 12 bases in between. There are 14 residues in the CDR3.

The chain carries TRBV27 and TRBJ1-1; possibly TRBD1 for D (5 bases). The germline V and J ends were trimmed by 5 bases and 4 bases, with 8 bases remaining between them. The CDR3 is 12 residues long. Germline CDR1 reads MNHEY; CDR2 reads SMNVEV (reference sequence). In DNA, the CDR3 is TGTGCCAGCAGTCCAGGGTTCACTGAAGCTTTCTTT. Translating it yields CASSPGFTEAFF.

The chain recombines TRBV29-1 with TRBJ2-7; 8 nucleotides agree with TRBD1. Looked up from germline, CDR1 is SQVTM and CDR2 is ANQGSEA. Trimming removed 5 bases from V and 5 bases from J; junction bases left unmatched: 2. The CDR3 loop spans 11 amino acids. The CDR3 DNA is TGCAGCGTTTGGACAGGGCACGAGCAGTACTTC. Translation gives CSVWTGHEQYF.

The table lists this clone with a count of one. The V gene is TRBV30, the J gene TRBJ1-1; 11 positions match TRBD1. Unmatched junction bases numbered 8, after V lost 4 bases and J lost 7 bases. The CDR3 has 14 residues. CDR1 GTSNPN and CDR2 SVGIG come from the germline V gene (reference sequence). CDR3 DNA sequence: TGTGCCTGGATTCCCGGGACAGGGGGGATTGAAGCTTTCTTT. Translating gives CAWIPGTGGIEAFF.

V usage is TRBV7-3 and J usage is TRBJ1-1, with D perhaps TRBD1 (6 bases). Trimming shortened V by 6 bases and J by 1 base, and 12 bases separated the two germline ends. Germline lookup yields CDR1 SGHTA and CDR2 FQGTGA. This CDR3 has 14 residues. The CDR3 bases are TGTGCCAGCAGTCCGACAGGCGAGAACACTGAAGCTTTCTTT. It codes for CASSPTGENTEAFF.

The rearrangement uses TRBV15 and TRBJ1-5, with 9 bases aligning to TRBD1. The V gene end was trimmed by 3 bases and the J gene end by 7 bases; junction bases not matched to a gene: 4. The germline CDR1 and CDR2 sequences are LNHNV and YYDKDF (reference sequence). The CDR3 spans 14 residues. CDR3: CATSRGQGRQPQHF. CDR3 bases: TGTGCCACCAGCAGGGGACAGGGTAGACAGCCCCAGCATTTT.

The chain combines TRBV30 with TRBJ1-1; D gene uncertain. CDR3 length: 12 amino acids. The ends were cut back, 1 base at V and 1 base at J, with 4 bases in the middle. CDR1 is GTSNPN and CDR2 is SVGIG in the germline V gene (reference sequence). The CDR3 DNA sequence: TGTGCCTGGAGTGGGGGGAACACTGAAGCTTTCTTT. As protein: CAWSGGNTEAFF.

The chain combines TRBV27 with TRBJ2-2; no clear D gene. Trimming shortened V by 6 bases and J by 4 bases, and 6 bases separated the two germline ends. Germline V gene sequence: CDR1 MNHEY, CDR2 SMNVEV (reference sequence). This CDR3 comprises 12 residues. The CDR3 spells CASRDFTGELFF. The CDR3 DNA follows: TGTGCCAGCAGGGATTTCACCGGGGAGCTGTTTTTT.

Details on this clone: A read error may account for a junction end that differs from germline. The chain recombines TRBV5-5 with TRBJ1-1, with D perhaps TRBD1 (5 bases). There are 14 residues in the CDR3. CDR1 is SGHKS, CDR2 YYEKEE, per germline (reference sequence). This CDR3 reads CASSFGAGNSEAFF. The CDR3 DNA reads TGTGCCAGCAGCTTCGGAGCAGGGAACTCTGAAGCTTTCTTT.

V gene TRBV5-1 combines with J gene TRBJ1-2; a possible D gene is TRBD1 (5 bases). This CDR3 is 16 amino acids long. V lost 4 bases and J 8 bases, leaving 24 bases between the germline ends. Germline lookup yields CDR1 SGHRS and CDR2 YFSETQ. CDR3 sequence: CASSRGRTGAGGGYTF. The CDR3 DNA sequence: TGCGCCAGCAGCCGGGGGAGAACCGGGGCCGGGGGAGGCTACACCTTC.

This chain connects TRBV6-5 to TRBJ1-6; D remains ambiguous. Germline CDR1 and CDR2: MNHEY and SVGAGI. V was pared by 0 bases and J by 9 bases, with 3 bases between. CDR3 length: 12 amino acids. CDR3 sequence (DNA): TGTGCCAGCAGTTACTCATCTTCACCCCTCCACTTT. Translated, it gives CASSYSSSPLHF.

This chain connects TRBV27 to TRBJ1-2; 7 bases match TRBD1. CDR3 length: 14 residues. V dropped 6 bases and J dropped 6; count of bases not matched to a gene: 10. Germline V gives CDR1 MNHEY, CDR2 SMNVEV (reference sequence). The CDR3 loop reads CASSRQGGNDGYTF. Here the CDR3 DNA reads TGTGCCAGCAGCCGCCAGGGGGGGAATGATGGCTACACCTTC.

This clone is a singleton in its sample. This chain joins TRBV28 and TRBJ1-3; D is uncertain. This CDR3 region has 15 residues. The V and J ends lost 4 bases and 0 bases respectively, with 10 bases between them. Germline V gene data show CDR1 as MDHEN and CDR2 as SYDVKM. This CDR3 is CASSSQHGSGNTIYF. The CDR3 DNA is TGTGCCAGCAGTTCGCAACACGGCTCTGGAAACACCATATATTTT.

This sequence joins TRBV25-1 and TRBJ2-3, with 8 bases aligning to TRBD2. Trimming at V came to 1 base and at J to 5 bases, leaving 5 bases not matched to a gene. Germline-derived CDR1 and CDR2 are MGHDK and SYGVNS. The CDR3 length is 15 residues. The CDR3, as DNA: TGTGCCAGCAGTGAATGGCAGCGGGGGAAAGATACGCAGTATTTT. Amino acids: CASSEWQRGKDTQYF.

V and J are TRBV7-7 and TRBJ2-1; 8 nucleotides match TRBD1. Germline CDR1 SSHAT, CDR2 FNYEAQ (reference sequence). The CDR3 extends over 16 amino acids. V shed 4 bases, J shed 4 bases, and the junction held 9 bases outside the gene matches. CDR3 DNA: TGTGCCAGCAGCTCAACGGGACAGGTCGGATACAATGAGCAGTTCTTC. It encodes CASSSTGQVGYNEQFF.

The V call is TRBV3-1 (or the pseudogene TRBV3-2), the J call TRBJ1-5, with 7 bases lining up with TRBD1. The CDR3 contains 14 residues. The V segment lost 4 bases and the J segment 5 bases; nucleotides outside the gene matches: 5. The germline V gene has CDR1 LGHDT and CDR2 YNNKEL (reference sequence). The DNA of the CDR3 is TGTGCCAGCAGCCCTCGGACAGGTTATCAGCCCCAGCATTTT. This sequence encodes CASSPRTGYQPQHF.

The rearrangement uses TRBV9 and TRBJ1-2, with a tentative D call TRBD1 (5 bases). V was pared by 4 bases and J by 5 bases, with 18 bases between. The CDR3 has 15 amino acids. Looked up from germline, CDR1 is SGDLS and CDR2 is YYNGEE. CDR3 protein: CASSTLPGREYGYTF. The DNA for the CDR3 is TGTGCCAGCAGCACCTTGCCGGGACGAGAATATGGCTACACCTTC.